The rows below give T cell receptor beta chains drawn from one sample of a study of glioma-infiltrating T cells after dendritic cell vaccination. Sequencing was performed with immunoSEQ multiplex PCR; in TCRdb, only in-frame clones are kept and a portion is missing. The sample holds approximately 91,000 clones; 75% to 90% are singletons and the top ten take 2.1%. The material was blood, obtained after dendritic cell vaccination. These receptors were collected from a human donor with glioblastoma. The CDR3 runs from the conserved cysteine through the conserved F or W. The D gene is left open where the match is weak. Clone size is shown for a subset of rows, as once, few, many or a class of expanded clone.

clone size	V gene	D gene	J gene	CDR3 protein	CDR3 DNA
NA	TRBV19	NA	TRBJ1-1	CASSGQGWTEAFF	TGTGCCAGTAGTGGGCAGGGATGGACTGAAGCTTTCTTT
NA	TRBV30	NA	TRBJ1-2	CAWEPDSLRAGYTF	TGTGCCTGGGAACCTGACAGTCTTAGGGCAGGCTACACCTTC
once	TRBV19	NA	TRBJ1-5	CASGQGSNQPQHF	TGTGCGTCTGGCCAGGGAAGCAATCAGCCCCAGCATTTT
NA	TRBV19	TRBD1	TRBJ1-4	CASFPGTGVEKLFF	TGTGCCAGTTTCCCCGGGACAGGGGTCGAAAAACTGTTTTTT
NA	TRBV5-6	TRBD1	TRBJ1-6	CASSLGGTGPYSPLHF	TGTGCCAGCAGCTTGGGGGGGACAGGGCCATACTCACCCCTCCACTTT
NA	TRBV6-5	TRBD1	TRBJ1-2	CASRTGSYGYTF	TGTGCCAGCAGGACAGGGAGCTATGGCTACACCTTC
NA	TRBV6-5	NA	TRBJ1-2	CASSGPQATSYGYTF	TGTGCCAGCAGCGGTCCCCAGGCAACCTCTTACGGCTACACCTTC
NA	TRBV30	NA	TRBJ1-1	CAWSVLYRVREGAFF	TGTGCCTGGAGCGTTTTATACAGGGTGAGGGAGGGAGCTTTCTTT
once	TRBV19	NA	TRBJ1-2	CASSIYQDSYGYTF	TGTGCCAGTAGTATTTACCAGGACTCCTATGGCTACACCTTC
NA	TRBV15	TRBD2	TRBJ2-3	CATNPEAGLPTDTQYF	TGTGCCACCAACCCTGAGGCGGGACTACCAACGGATACGCAGTATTTT
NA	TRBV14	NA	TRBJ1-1	CASSQDRVERANTEAFF	TGTGCCAGCAGCCAAGATCGTGTCGAGCGGGCGAACACTGAAGCTTTCTTT
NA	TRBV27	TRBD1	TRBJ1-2	CASSRSTGGGYGYTF	TGTGCCAGCAGTCGCTCGACAGGGGGTGGCTATGGCTACACCTTC
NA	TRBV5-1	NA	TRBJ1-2	CASSEVGGLNYGYTF	TGCGCCAGCAGCGAGGTGGGAGGGCTAAACTATGGCTACACCTTC
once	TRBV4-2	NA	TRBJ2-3	CASSQVRGTDTQYF	TGTGCCAGCAGCCAAGTTCGGGGGACAGATACGCAGTATTTT
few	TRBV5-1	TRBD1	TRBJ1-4	CASSLGTGGNEKLFF	TGCGCCAGCAGCTTGGGGACAGGGGGTAATGAAAAACTGTTTTTT
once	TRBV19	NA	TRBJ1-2	CASSIIDNSIPYGYTF	TGTGCCAGTAGTATTATCGACAACTCCATCCCCTATGGCTACACCTTC
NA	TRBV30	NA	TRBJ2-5	CAWNRASQETQYF	TGTGCCTGGAACAGAGCATCACAAGAGACCCAGTACTTC
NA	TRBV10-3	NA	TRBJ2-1	CASTPGQGTYNEQFF	TGTGCCAGCACACCAGGTCAGGGCACCTACAATGAGCAGTTCTTC
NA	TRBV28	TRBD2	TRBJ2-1	CASSKTSGGPYNEQFF	TGTGCCAGCAGCAAGACTAGCGGGGGGCCCTACAATGAGCAGTTCTTC
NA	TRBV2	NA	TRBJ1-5	CASGGGQPQHF	TGTGCCAGCGGGGGAGGCCAGCCCCAGCATTTT